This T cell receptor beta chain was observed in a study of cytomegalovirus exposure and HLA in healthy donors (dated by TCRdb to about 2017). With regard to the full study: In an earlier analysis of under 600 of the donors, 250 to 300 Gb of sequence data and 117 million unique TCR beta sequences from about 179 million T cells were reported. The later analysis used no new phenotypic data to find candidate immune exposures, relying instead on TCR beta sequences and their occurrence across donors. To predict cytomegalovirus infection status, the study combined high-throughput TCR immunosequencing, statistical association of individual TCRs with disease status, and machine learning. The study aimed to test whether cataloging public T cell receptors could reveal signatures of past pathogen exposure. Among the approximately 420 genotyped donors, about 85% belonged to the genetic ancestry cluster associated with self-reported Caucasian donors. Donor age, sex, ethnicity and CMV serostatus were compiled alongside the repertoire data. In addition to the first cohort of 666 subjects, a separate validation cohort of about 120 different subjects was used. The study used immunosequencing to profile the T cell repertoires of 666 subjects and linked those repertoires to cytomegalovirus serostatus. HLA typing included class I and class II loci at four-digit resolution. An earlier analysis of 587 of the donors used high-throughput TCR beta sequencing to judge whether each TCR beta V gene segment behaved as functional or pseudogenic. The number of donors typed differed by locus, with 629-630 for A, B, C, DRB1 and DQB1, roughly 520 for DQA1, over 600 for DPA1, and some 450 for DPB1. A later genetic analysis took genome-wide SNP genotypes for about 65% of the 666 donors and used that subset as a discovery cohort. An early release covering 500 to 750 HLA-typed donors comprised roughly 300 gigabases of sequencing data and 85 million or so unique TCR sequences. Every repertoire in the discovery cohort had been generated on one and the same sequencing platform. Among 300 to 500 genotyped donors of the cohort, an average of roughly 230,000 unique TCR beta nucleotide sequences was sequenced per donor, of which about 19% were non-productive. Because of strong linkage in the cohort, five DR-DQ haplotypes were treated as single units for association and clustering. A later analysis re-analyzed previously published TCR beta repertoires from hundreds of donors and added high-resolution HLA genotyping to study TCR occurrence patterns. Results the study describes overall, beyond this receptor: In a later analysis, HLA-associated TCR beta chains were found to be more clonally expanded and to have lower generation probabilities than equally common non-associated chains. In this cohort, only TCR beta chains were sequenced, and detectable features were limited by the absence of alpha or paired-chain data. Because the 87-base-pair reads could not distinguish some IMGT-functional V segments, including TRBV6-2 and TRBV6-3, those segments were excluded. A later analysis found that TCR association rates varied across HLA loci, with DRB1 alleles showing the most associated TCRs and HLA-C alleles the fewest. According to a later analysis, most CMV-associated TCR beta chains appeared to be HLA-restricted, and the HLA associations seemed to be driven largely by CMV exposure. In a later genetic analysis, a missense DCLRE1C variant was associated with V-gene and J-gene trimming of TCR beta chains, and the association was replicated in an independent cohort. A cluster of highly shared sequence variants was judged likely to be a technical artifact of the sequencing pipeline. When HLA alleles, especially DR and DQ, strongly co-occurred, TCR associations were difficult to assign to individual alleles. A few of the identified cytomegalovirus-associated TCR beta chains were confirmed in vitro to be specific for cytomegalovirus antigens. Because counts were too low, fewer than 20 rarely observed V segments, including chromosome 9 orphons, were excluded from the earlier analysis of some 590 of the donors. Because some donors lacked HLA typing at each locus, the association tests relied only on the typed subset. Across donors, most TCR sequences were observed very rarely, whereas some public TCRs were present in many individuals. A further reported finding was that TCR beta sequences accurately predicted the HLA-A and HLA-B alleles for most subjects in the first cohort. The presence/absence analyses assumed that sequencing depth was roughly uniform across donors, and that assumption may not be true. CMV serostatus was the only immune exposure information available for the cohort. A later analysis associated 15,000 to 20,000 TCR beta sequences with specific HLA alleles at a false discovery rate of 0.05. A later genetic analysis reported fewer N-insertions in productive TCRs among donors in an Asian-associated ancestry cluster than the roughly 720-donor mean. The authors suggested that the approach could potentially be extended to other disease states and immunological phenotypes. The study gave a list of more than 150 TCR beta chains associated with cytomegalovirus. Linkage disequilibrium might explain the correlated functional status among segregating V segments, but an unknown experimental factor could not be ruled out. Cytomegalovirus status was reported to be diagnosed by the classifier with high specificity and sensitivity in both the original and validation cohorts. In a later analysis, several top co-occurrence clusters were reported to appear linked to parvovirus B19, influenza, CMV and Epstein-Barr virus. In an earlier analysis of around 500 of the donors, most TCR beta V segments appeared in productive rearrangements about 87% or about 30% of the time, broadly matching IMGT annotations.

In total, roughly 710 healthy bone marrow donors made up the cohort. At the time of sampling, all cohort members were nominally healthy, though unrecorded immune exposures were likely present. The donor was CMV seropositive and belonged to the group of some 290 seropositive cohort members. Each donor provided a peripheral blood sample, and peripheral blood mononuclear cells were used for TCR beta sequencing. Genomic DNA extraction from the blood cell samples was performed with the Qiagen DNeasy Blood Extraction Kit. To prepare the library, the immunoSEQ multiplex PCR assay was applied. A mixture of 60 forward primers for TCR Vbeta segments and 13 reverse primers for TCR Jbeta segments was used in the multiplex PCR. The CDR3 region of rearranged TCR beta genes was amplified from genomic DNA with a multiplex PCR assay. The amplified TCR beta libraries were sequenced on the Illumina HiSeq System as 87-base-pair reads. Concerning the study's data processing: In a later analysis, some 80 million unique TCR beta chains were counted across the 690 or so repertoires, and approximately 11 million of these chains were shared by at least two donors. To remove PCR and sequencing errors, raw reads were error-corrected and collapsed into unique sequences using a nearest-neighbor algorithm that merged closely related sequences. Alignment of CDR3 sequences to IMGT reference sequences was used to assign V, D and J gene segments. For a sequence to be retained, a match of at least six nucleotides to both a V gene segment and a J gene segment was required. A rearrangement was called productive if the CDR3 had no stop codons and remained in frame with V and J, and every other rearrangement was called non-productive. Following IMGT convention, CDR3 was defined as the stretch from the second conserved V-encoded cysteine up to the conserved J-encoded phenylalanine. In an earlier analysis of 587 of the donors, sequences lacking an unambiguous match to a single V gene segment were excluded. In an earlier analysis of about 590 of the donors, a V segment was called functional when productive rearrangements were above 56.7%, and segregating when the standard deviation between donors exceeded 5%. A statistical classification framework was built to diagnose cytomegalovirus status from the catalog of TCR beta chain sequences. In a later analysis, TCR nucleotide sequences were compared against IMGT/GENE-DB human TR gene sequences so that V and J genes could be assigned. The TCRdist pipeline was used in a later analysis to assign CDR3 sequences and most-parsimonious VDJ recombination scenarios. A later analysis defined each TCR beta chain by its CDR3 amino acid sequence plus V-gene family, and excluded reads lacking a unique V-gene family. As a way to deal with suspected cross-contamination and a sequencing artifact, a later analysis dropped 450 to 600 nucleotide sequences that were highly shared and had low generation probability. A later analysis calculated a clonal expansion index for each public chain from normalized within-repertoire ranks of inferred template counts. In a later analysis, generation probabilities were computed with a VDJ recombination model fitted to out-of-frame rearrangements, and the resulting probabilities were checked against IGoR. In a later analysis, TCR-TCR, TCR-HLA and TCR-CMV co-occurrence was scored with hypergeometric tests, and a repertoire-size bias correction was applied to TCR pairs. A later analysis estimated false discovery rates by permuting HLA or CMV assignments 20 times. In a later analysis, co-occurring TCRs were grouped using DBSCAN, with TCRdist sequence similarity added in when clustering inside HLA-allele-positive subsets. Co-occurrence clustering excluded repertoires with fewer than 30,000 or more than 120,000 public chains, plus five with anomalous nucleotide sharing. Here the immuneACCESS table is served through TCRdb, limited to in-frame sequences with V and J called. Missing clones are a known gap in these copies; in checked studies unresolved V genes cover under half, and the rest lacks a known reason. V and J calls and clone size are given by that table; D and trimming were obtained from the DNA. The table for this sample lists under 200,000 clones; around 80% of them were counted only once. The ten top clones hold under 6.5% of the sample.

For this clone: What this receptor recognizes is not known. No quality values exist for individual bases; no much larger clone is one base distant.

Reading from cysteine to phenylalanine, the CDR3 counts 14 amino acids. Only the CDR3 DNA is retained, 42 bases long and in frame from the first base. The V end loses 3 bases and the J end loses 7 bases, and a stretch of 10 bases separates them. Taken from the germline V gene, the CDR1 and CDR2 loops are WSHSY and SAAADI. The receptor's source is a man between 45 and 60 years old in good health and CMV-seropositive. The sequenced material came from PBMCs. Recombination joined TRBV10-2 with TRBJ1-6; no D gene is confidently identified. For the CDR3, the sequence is CASSDAGWNSPLHF. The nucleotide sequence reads TGCGCCAGCAGTGACGCGGGGTGGAATTCACCCCTCCACTTT.